This paragraph reports one T cell receptor beta chain. The antigen this receptor binds is unknown. Base qualities are not at hand, and no much larger clone is one base apart. For CDR1 and CDR2, the germline V gene (reference sequence) lists MNHEY and SMNVEV. Inclusive of the bounding cysteine and phenylalanine, the CDR3 is 17 residues long. Just the 51-base CDR3 DNA is kept, in frame starting at base 1. Libraries came from the immunoSEQ multiplex PCR assay. For the multiplex PCR, a mixture combining 60 forward primers for TCR Vbeta segments and 13 reverse primers for TCR Jbeta segments was used. The CDR3 region of rearranged TCR beta genes was amplified from genomic DNA by a multiplex PCR assay. On the Illumina HiSeq System, the amplified TCR beta libraries were sequenced as 87-base-pair reads. The study's processing was this. In a later analysis, tens of millions of unique TCR beta chains were counted across the 690 or so repertoires, and some 10 million of these chains were shared by at least two donors. Raw reads were error-corrected and collapsed into unique sequences by a nearest-neighbor algorithm in which closely related sequences were merged to remove PCR and sequencing errors. Alignment of CDR3 sequences to IMGT reference sequences was used to assign V, D and J gene segments. For a sequence to be retained, a match of at least six nucleotides to both a V gene segment and a J gene segment was required. Rearrangements were called productive when the CDR3 lacked stop codons and stayed in frame with V and J; all others were non-productive. Following IMGT convention, CDR3 was defined as the stretch from the second conserved V-encoded cysteine to the conserved J-encoded phenylalanine. Sequences without an unambiguous match to a single V gene segment were excluded from the earlier analysis of approximately 560 of the donors. In an earlier analysis of approximately 610 of the donors, V segments were called functional above 56.7% productive rearrangements and were called segregating when the between-donor standard deviation exceeded 5%. A statistical classification framework was developed to diagnose cytomegalovirus status using the catalog of TCR beta chain sequences. A later analysis assigned V and J genes by comparing TCR nucleotide sequences with IMGT/GENE-DB human TR gene sequences. A later analysis assigned CDR3 sequences and most-parsimonious VDJ recombination scenarios with the TCRdist pipeline. In a later analysis, every TCR beta chain was defined by the combination of its CDR3 amino acid sequence and its V-gene family, and reads without a unique V-gene family were dropped. A later analysis removed 550 to 650 highly shared, low-generation-probability nucleotide sequences to deal with suspected cross-contamination and a sequencing artifact. For each public chain, a later analysis derived a clonal expansion index from normalized ranks of inferred template counts within each repertoire. In a later analysis, generation probabilities were computed with a VDJ recombination model fitted to out-of-frame rearrangements, and the resulting probabilities were checked against IGoR. In a later analysis, TCR-TCR, TCR-HLA and TCR-CMV co-occurrence was scored with hypergeometric tests, and a repertoire-size bias correction was applied to TCR pairs. A later analysis estimated false discovery rates by permuting HLA or CMV assignments 20 times. In a later analysis, co-occurring TCRs were grouped using DBSCAN, with TCRdist sequence similarity added in when clustering inside HLA-allele-positive subsets. Co-occurrence clustering excluded repertoires with fewer than 30,000 or more than 120,000 public chains, plus five with anomalous nucleotide sharing. In its TCRdb copy, this immuneACCESS table keeps in-frame sequences only and misses some clones. Where compared with another copy, unresolved V genes explain less than half of these, and the others have no known cause. V and J calls and clone size are as listed in that table; D and trimming were resolved from the DNA. The sample data list roughly 160,000 clones, and about 82% of these were observed just once. The ten largest clones capture 1% of the sample.

The data belong to a study of cytomegalovirus exposure and HLA in healthy donors (dated by TCRdb to about 2017). Some background on the complete study: An earlier analysis of some 500 of the donors reported about 250 Gb of sequence data and 117 million unique TCR beta sequences from about 200 million T cells. About 280 gigabases of sequencing data and approximately 91 million unique TCR sequences made up an early release that covered about 640 HLA-typed donors. Of the roughly 420 genotyped donors, over 80% were placed in the genetic ancestry cluster associated with self-reported Caucasian donors. The study aimed to test whether signatures of past pathogen exposure could be identified by cataloging public T cell receptors. Using immunosequencing, the study profiled T cell repertoires from about 650 subjects and related those repertoires to cytomegalovirus serostatus. Besides the first cohort of around 670 subjects, a separate validation cohort made up of 120 different subjects was used. To predict cytomegalovirus infection status, the study brought together high-throughput TCR immunosequencing, statistical association of individual TCRs with disease status, and machine learning. To study patterns of TCR occurrence, a later analysis re-analyzed previously published TCR beta repertoires from 500 to 850 donors and added high-resolution HLA genotyping. In the later analysis, no new phenotypic data were used to find candidate immune exposures; instead, reliance was placed on TCR beta sequences and their occurrence across donors. An earlier analysis of 587 of the donors used high-throughput TCR beta sequencing to judge whether each TCR beta V gene segment behaved as functional or pseudogenic. Donor age, sex, ethnicity and CMV serostatus were compiled together with the repertoire data. A later genetic analysis used genome-wide SNP genotypes for 398 of the 666 donors, treating that subset as a discovery cohort. All discovery cohort repertoires had been generated on a single sequencing platform. HLA typing covered class I and class II loci at four-digit resolution. The number of donors typed differed by locus, with about 629-630 for A, B, C, DRB1 and DQB1, around 500 for DQA1, 600 to 610 for DPA1, and some 440 for DPB1. Four to six DR-DQ haplotypes were handled as single units for association and clustering, since linkage in the cohort was strong. Across some 400 genotyped donors of the cohort, an average of about 220,000 unique TCR beta nucleotide sequences per donor were sequenced, and roughly a sixth of those sequences were non-productive. Paper-wide results and their limitations: V-gene and J-gene trimming of TCR beta chains was associated with a missense DCLRE1C variant in a later genetic analysis, and the association was replicated in an independent cohort. According to a later analysis, most CMV-associated TCR beta chains appeared to be HLA-restricted, and the HLA associations seemed to be driven largely by CMV exposure. The study gave a list of about 170 TCR beta chains associated with cytomegalovirus. Sequencing depth was assumed to be roughly uniform across donors in the presence/absence analyses, though that assumption may not hold. A group of highly shared sequence variants was considered likely to be a technical artifact of the sequencing pipeline. When HLA alleles, especially DR and DQ, strongly co-occurred, TCR associations were difficult to assign to individual alleles. Most TCR sequences were seen in very few donors, while some public TCRs were found in many individuals. In an earlier analysis of about 600 of the donors, most TCR beta V segments appeared in productive rearrangements about 90% or about 30% of the time, broadly matching IMGT annotations. A later genetic analysis reported fewer N-insertions in productive TCRs among donors in an Asian-associated ancestry cluster than the roughly 720-donor mean. Correlated functional status among segregating V segments might be attributable to linkage disequilibrium, but an unknown experimental factor could not be ruled out. A later analysis found that TCR association rates varied across HLA loci, with DRB1 alleles showing the most associated TCRs and HLA-C alleles the fewest. In vitro tests confirmed that a few of the cytomegalovirus-associated TCR beta chains recognize cytomegalovirus antigens. In this cohort, only TCR beta chains were sequenced, and detectable features were limited by the absence of alpha or paired-chain data. In a later analysis, 16,951 TCR beta sequences were associated with specific HLA alleles at a false discovery rate of 0.05. A later analysis reported that several top co-occurrence clusters appeared linked to parvovirus B19, influenza, CMV and Epstein-Barr virus. Cytomegalovirus status was reported to be diagnosed by the classifier with high specificity and sensitivity in both the original and validation cohorts. Because counts were too low, 15 to 20 rarely observed V segments, including chromosome 9 orphons, were excluded from the earlier analysis of around 590 of the donors. Because HLA typing was unavailable for some donors at each locus, only the typed subset was used in association tests. According to the authors, the approach could potentially be generalized to other disease states and immunological phenotypes. In a later analysis, HLA-associated TCR beta chains showed more clonal expansion and lower generation probabilities than non-associated chains that were equally common. CMV serostatus was the only immune exposure information available for the cohort. A further reported finding was that TCR beta sequences accurately predicted the HLA-A and HLA-B alleles for most subjects in the first cohort. Because the 87-base-pair reads could not distinguish some IMGT-functional V segments, including TRBV6-2 and TRBV6-3, those segments were excluded.

The cohort comprised approximately 700 healthy bone marrow donors. Cohort members were all nominally healthy when sampled, although unrecorded immune exposures were likely present. The donor tested CMV seropositive, placing the donor among the 289 seropositive members of the cohort. Each donor provided a peripheral blood sample, and peripheral blood mononuclear cells were used for TCR beta sequencing. Genomic DNA extraction from the blood cell samples was performed with the Qiagen DNeasy Blood Extraction Kit. The source material was PBMCs. The chain couples TRBV27 to TRBJ2-5, with 16 bases aligning to TRBD2. The DNA end is more similar to TRBJ2-7, so the J call may be wrong. The sequence came from a woman in her forties or fifties in good health and CMV-seropositive. The CDR3 is CASRSGTSGRASYEQYF. The nucleotide sequence is TGTGCCAGCAGAAGCGGGACTAGCGGGAGGGCGTCCTACGAGCAGTACTTC.